This entry lists 17 T cell receptor beta chains sequenced from one sample in a study of blood T cell repertoires in COVID-19. Here immunoSEQ multiplex PCR was the method, and the copy in TCRdb shows in-frame clones only, minus some. The repertoire holds some 200,000 clones, with 86% as singletons. The material sequenced was PBMCs or T cells enriched from blood (not recorded which). Receptor source: a middle-aged woman with acute COVID-19.

This rearrangement joins TRBV5-1 to TRBJ2-1; 14 bases match TRBD2. This CDR3 spans 17 amino acids. V shed 4 bases, J shed 2 bases, and the junction held 5 bases outside the gene matches. Germline CDR1 and CDR2: SGHRS and YFSETQ. This CDR3 is CASSPGLAGGPYNEQFF. In nucleotides, the CDR3 is TGCGCCAGCAGCCCTGGACTAGCGGGGGGTCCCTACAATGAGCAGTTCTTC.

As concerns this clone: Within the sample, other DNA sequences also encode this same CDR3. The J gene is TRBJ2-3, the V gene TRBV7-2, with 11 positions matching TRBD2. The germline gives CDR1 SGHTA, CDR2 FQGNSA. The length of the CDR3 is 18 residues. Trimming removed 2 bases from V and 0 bases from J; junction bases left unmatched: 7. The CDR3 is CASSLTSGGYPSTDTQYF. Written as DNA, the CDR3 is TGTGCCAGCAGCTTAACTAGCGGGGGCTACCCTAGCACAGATACGCAGTATTTT.

This chain uses TRBV12-3 or TRBV12-4 with TRBJ1-5, with D uncertain. The CDR3 spans 13 residues. V gave up 10 bases and J gave up 2 bases, with 12 bases separating them. CDR3 coding DNA: TGTGCCACTACTAAGCGTGGCAATCAGCCCCAGCATTTT. Translation: CATTKRGNQPQHF.

The V call is TRBV5-6, the J call TRBJ1-1; maybe TRBD1 (5 bases). This CDR3 contains 15 residues. Looked up from germline, CDR1 is SGHDT and CDR2 is YYEEEE. Trimming removed 0 bases at V and 1 base at J, with 10 bases between. The CDR3 reads CASSLEEGPNTEAFF. CDR3 bases: TGTGCCAGCAGCTTGGAGGAGGGACCGAACACTGAAGCTTTCTTT.

The V gene is TRBV7-9, the J gene TRBJ1-2, with a weak D call TRBD1 (5 bases). Germline V lookup: CDR1 SEHNR, CDR2 FQNEAQ (reference sequence). This CDR3 spans 16 amino acids. Trimming left V 2 bases short and J 1 base short, with 14 bases between. The DNA of the CDR3 is TGTGCCAGCAGCTTACAGGATCGGGGGGGTAACTATGGCTACACCTTC. It encodes CASSLQDRGGNYGYTF.

This sequence joins TRBV11-2 and TRBJ2-5; 12 bases match TRBD2. Germline CDR1 reads SGHAT; CDR2 reads FQNNGV. The CDR3 has 15 residues. After removal of 7 bases from V and 7 bases from J, the junction contained 10 bases not matched to a gene. The CDR3 spells CASKPGLAGTGTQYF. In nucleotides, the CDR3 is TGTGCCAGCAAACCCGGACTAGCGGGGACGGGGACCCAGTACTTC.

This clone turned up a few times. V and J are TRBV6-5 and TRBJ1-6; 7 bases align to TRBD1. V lost 7 bases to trimming and J lost 3 bases; unmatched junction nucleotides: 3. CDR1 and CDR2 from the germline V gene are MNHEY and SVGAGI. The CDR3 has 14 amino acids. In DNA form, the CDR3 reads TGTGCCAGCACCCGGGACAGCTATAATTCACCCCTCCACTTT. As protein: CASTRDSYNSPLHF.

The sample holds a few counts of this clone. V is TRBV10-3 and J is TRBJ1-1; possibly TRBD1 for D (5 bases). Trimming left V 6 bases short and J 8 bases short, with 13 bases between. Germline V lookup: CDR1 ENHRY, CDR2 SYGVKD. CDR3 length: 12 residues. This CDR3 reads CAIRGSTGEAFF. The CDR3 DNA is TGTGCCATCAGGGGAAGTACAGGAGAAGCTTTCTTT.

V gene TRBV19 combines with J gene TRBJ2-1; D uncertain. With 4 bases removed from V and 5 bases from J, the gap between germline ends came to 12 bases. The CDR3 loop spans 14 amino acids. Germline values: CDR1 LNHDA, CDR2 SQIVND (reference sequence). Written as DNA, the CDR3 is TGTGCCAGTAGTAGGCCAGCCACTAACAATGAGCAGTTCTTC. Amino acid sequence: CASSRPATNNEQFF.

V is TRBV10-3 and J is TRBJ1-2, with unresolved D. V gave up 3 bases and J gave up 9 bases, with 14 bases separating them. Germline CDR1 ENHRY, CDR2 SYGVKD. The CDR3 has 13 amino acids. Written as DNA, the CDR3 is TGTGCCATCAGTGAAGGTCCCACTATAAGCTACACCTTC. Protein product: CAISEGPTISYTF.

The chain links TRBV19 to TRBJ1-1, with D maybe TRBD1 (6 bases). Germline V gene lookup returns CDR1 LNHDA and CDR2 SQIVND (reference sequence). The CDR3 runs to 14 residues. The ends were cut back, 7 bases at V and 3 bases at J, with 15 bases in the middle. CDR3 region: CASKGTSVDTEAFF. CDR3 DNA sequence: TGTGCCAGTAAGGGGACAAGCGTGGACACTGAAGCTTTCTTT.

The chain recombines TRBV4-3 with TRBJ2-2; 10 bases align to TRBD2. The CDR3 covers 19 residues. Germline CDR1 reads LGHNA; CDR2 reads YSLEER. The V gene end was trimmed by 0 bases and the J gene end by 0 bases; junction bases not matched to a gene: 7. CDR3 nucleotides: TGCGCCAGCAGCCAAGATCTACTAGCGGGGCGATCGAACACCGGGGAGCTGTTTTTT. It yields the protein CASSQDLLAGRSNTGELFF.

This chain uses TRBV19 with TRBJ1-2; tentative D call: TRBD1 (6 bases). This CDR3 spans 16 amino acids. V gave up 3 bases and J gave up 1 base, with 15 bases separating them. Germline V gene lookup returns CDR1 LNHDA and CDR2 SQIVND (reference sequence). CDR3 residues: CASSIGQMGLNYGYTF. The CDR3 DNA reads as TGTGCCAGTAGTATCGGACAGATGGGCCTTAACTATGGCTACACCTTC.

The chain recombines TRBV6-5 with TRBJ1-1; D is uncertain. The CDR3 sequence is 13 residues long. Germline values: CDR1 MNHEY, CDR2 SVGAGI. V lost 8 bases, J lost 0 bases, and 10 bases lay in between. The DNA of the CDR3 is TGTGCCAGCTCCGCGGCAGTGAACACTGAAGCTTTCTTT. As protein: CASSAAVNTEAFF.

The chain couples TRBV5-1 to TRBJ2-6; TRBD1 is a possible D gene (5 bases). The CDR3 is 15 residues long. The germline V gene encodes CDR1 SGHRS and CDR2 YFSETQ. V was trimmed by 2 bases and J by 0 bases, leaving 6 bases between them. Here the CDR3 DNA reads TGCGCCAGCAGCTTCGACAGCTCTGGGGCCAACGTCCTGACTTTC. Translated: CASSFDSSGANVLTF.

The chain is built from TRBV24-1 and TRBJ1-2; weak D call: TRBD1 (6 bases). CDR3 length: 17 residues. Trimming shortened V by 2 bases and J by 9 bases, and 24 bases separated the two germline ends. The germline CDR1 and CDR2 sequences are KGHDR and SFDVKD. Here the CDR3 reads CATSDWSSGTSPSSYTF. For the CDR3, the DNA is TGTGCCACCAGTGATTGGAGCTCCGGGACATCCCCTTCGAGCTACACCTTC.

This sequence joins TRBV6-5 and TRBJ1-5, with 8 bases aligning to TRBD1. This CDR3 has 15 amino acids. The germline CDR1 and CDR2 sequences are MNHEY and SVGAGI. Trimming removed 5 bases from V and 5 bases from J; junction bases left unmatched: 8. CDR3 nucleotide sequence: TGTGCCAGCAGTCGGACAGGGAGAATGTATCAGCCCCAGCATTTT. Amino acid sequence: CASSRTGRMYQPQHF.